The 5 T cell receptor beta chains below were found in one sample sequenced in a study of shared clonotypes between healthy human individuals. TCRdb keeps only in-frame clones here, not all; method: immunoSEQ multiplex PCR. The repertoire consists of roughly 1,100,000 clones, with more than 60% occurring once and the leading ten covering around 1.5%. Sequenced sample: memory CD4+ T cells sorted from blood. This sample's subset: CD45RA-negative fraction. The receptors originated from a man between 18 and 29 years old in good health.

On this clone itself: Other DNA sequences within the sample encode an identical CDR3. V gene TRBV7-9 combines with J gene TRBJ2-3, with D possibly TRBD1 on 6 matching bases. The germline V and J ends were trimmed by 2 bases and 2 bases, with 8 bases remaining between them. Germline CDR1 is SEHNR and CDR2 is FQNEAQ (reference sequence). This CDR3 spans 14 amino acids. The CDR3 bases are TGTGCCAGCAGCTTAACAGGGTCCACAGATACGCAGTATTTT. The encoded protein is CASSLTGSTDTQYF.

The chain combines TRBV6-1 with TRBJ2-2, with TRBD1 identical over 10 bases. The germline V gene encodes CDR1 MNHNS and CDR2 SASEGT. J lost 4 bases, V lost 6 bases, and 5 bases had no gene match. This CDR3 contains 15 residues. The CDR3 here is CASRTGGTGTGELFF. CDR3 coding DNA: TGTGCCAGCAGGACAGGGGGCACTGGCACCGGGGAGCTGTTTTTT.

The chain couples TRBV4-1 to TRBJ2-3; unclear D gene. The germline V gene has CDR1 MGHRA and CDR2 YSYEKL. Trimming cost V 0 bases and J 6 bases, with 7 bases left between them. This CDR3 has 13 amino acids. DNA for the CDR3: TGCGCCAGCAGCCAAGATCCTGGGGATACGCAGTATTTT. The encoded protein is CASSQDPGDTQYF.

V gene TRBV19 combines with J gene TRBJ2-5, with 10 bases that match TRBD2. From germline, CDR1 is LNHDA and CDR2 SQIVND (reference sequence). CDR3 length: 18 residues. The V segment lost 3 bases and the J segment 3 bases; nucleotides outside the gene matches: 13. CDR3 residues: CASSIPPGAGGLKETQYF. The CDR3 bases are TGTGCCAGTAGTATCCCCCCGGGAGCGGGGGGGCTAAAAGAGACCCAGTACTTC. The variable domain in full, completed from reference TRBV19 and TRBJ2-5, reads DGGITQSPKYLFRKEGQNVTLSCEQNLNHDAMYWYRQDPGQGLRLIYYSQIVNDFQKGDIAEGYSVSREKKESFPLTVTSAQKNPTAFYLCASSIPPGAGGLKETQYFGPGTRLLVL.

Concerning this clone itself: At one boundary the junction diverges from the germline segment, which might be a read error. The genes are TRBV7-7 and TRBJ2-1; D call uncertain. CDR3 size: 19 residues. CDR1 and CDR2 (germline): SSHAT, FNYEAQ (reference sequence). Here the CDR3 reads CASSSQLTPKPALDNEQFF. CDR3 in DNA: TGTGCTAGCAGCTCACAGCTAACTCCTAAACCCGCCCTGGACAATGAGCAGTTCTTC.